These 11 T cell receptor beta chains share one sample of origin, sequenced in a study of T-cell reconstitution after alpha-beta-depleted transplantation in children. Unique molecular identifiers were incorporated into the prepared TCRbeta library. TCRdb reprocessed the PCR reads with MiXCR, giving one entry per CDR3 protein. This repertoire shows around 700,000 distinct CDR3 sequences, around 13% found once; its top ten account for 0.65% to 0.9%. The sequencing used PBMCs, collected before TCRalphabeta/CD19-depleted stem cell transplant. The receptors shown here come from a girl aged 2 to 9 with congenital amegakaryocytic thrombocytopenia, due to receive a stem cell transplant.

This clonotype has more than one count but fewer than ten. The chain recombines TRBV2 with TRBJ2-1; TRBD2 agrees at 11 bases. The CDR3 covers 16 residues. V lost 7 bases to trimming and J lost 0 bases; unmatched junction nucleotides: 5. Germline V gene lookup returns CDR1 SNHLY and CDR2 FYNNEI. The CDR3: CASMGTSGNSYNEQFF. Written as DNA, the CDR3 is TGTGCCAGCATGGGGACTAGCGGTAACTCCTACAATGAGCAGTTCTTC.

The genes are TRBV7-9 and TRBJ2-3, with D maybe TRBD1 (5 bases). CDR3 length equals 14 residues. Trimming took off 0 bases at V and 5 bases at J, with 9 bases between the two ends. Germline loops: CDR1 SEHNR, CDR2 FQNEAQ (reference sequence). CDR3 amino acids: CASSLAGTGDTQYF. Here the CDR3 DNA reads TGTGCCAGCAGCTTAGCCGGTACAGGAGATACGCAGTATTTT.

The sample holds a few counts of this clonotype. The chain couples TRBV30 to TRBJ1-1; D possibly corresponds to TRBD1 (5 bases). V was trimmed by 0 bases and J by 4 bases, leaving 12 bases between them. The germline CDR1 and CDR2 sequences are GTSNPN and SVGIG (reference sequence). CDR3 length equals 14 residues. Written as DNA, the CDR3 is TGTGCCTGGAGTGTGGGACCAGTCCCCACTGAAGCTTTCTTT. The encoded protein is CAWSVGPVPTEAFF.

This clonotype has a count of ten or more. This chain uses TRBV20-1 with TRBJ2-2; a possible D gene is TRBD2 (6 bases). The CDR3 consists of 16 residues. Trimming removed 0 bases at V and 2 bases at J, with 13 bases between. Germline CDR1 DFQATT, CDR2 SNEGSKA (reference sequence). The CDR3 loop is CSARDYRGSNTGELFF. In DNA, the CDR3 is TGCAGTGCTAGAGATTATCGGGGGTCCAACACCGGGGAGCTGTTTTTT.

The table lists this clonotype with a few counts. The gene calls are TRBV9 and TRBJ2-2, with a possible D match to TRBD2 (6 bases). The CDR3 spans 17 residues. The V gene lost 4 bases and the J gene lost 0 bases, with 16 bases spanning the gap. CDR1 and CDR2 (germline): SGDLS, YYNGEE. The CDR3 loop reads CASSLPRETPNTGELFF. Here the CDR3 DNA reads TGTGCCAGCAGCCTCCCCCGGGAGACCCCGAACACCGGGGAGCTGTTTTTT.

The J gene is TRBJ2-2, the V gene TRBV2; 16 bases are shared with TRBD2. The V segment lost 11 bases and the J segment 1 base; nucleotides outside the gene matches: 19. The CDR3 totals 21 residues. CDR1 SNHLY and CDR2 FYNNEI come from the germline V gene. CDR3 nucleotide sequence: TGTGCCTTCGCACATCCGGGCCTCGGGACTAGCGGGAGGGAGAACACCGGGGAGCTGTTTTTT. Amino acids: CAFAHPGLGTSGRENTGELFF.

V and J are TRBV20-1 and TRBJ2-1; D gene ambiguous. CDR1 and CDR2 (germline): DFQATT, SNEGSKA (reference sequence). The CDR3 loop spans 13 amino acids. The chain's CDR3 is CSTSVALGNEQFF. The CDR3 region has the DNA TGCAGCACTTCGGTAGCCCTAGGCAATGAGCAGTTCTTC.

CDR3 protein: CASSPRIWDRRATEAFF. The CDR3, as DNA: TGTGCCAGCTCACCACGGATTTGGGACAGGCGGGCCACTGAAGCTTTCTTT. This rearrangement joins TRBV18 to TRBJ1-1; TRBD1 agrees at 8 bases. V lost 1 base, J lost 4 bases, and 11 bases stayed unmatched. The CDR3 totals 17 residues. The germline gives CDR1 KGHSH, CDR2 LQKENI.

This clonotype was seen at least ten times. The chain has TRBV20-1 and TRBJ2-3; D remains unclear. The CDR3 length is 14 residues. The ends were cut back, 4 bases at V and 0 bases at J, with 11 bases in the middle. Germline assignment: CDR1 DFQATT and CDR2 SNEGSKA (reference sequence). CDR3 nucleotide sequence: TGCAGTGCTAAGCTTCAACCTAGCACAGATACGCAGTATTTT. Its protein product is CSAKLQPSTDTQYF.

The V and J genes are TRBV3-1 and TRBJ2-1; 10 bases line up with TRBD2. CDR3 length: 19 residues. Germline CDR1 and CDR2: LGHDT and YNNKEL (reference sequence). V was clipped by 0 bases and J by 7 bases; unmatched bases: 15. CDR3 DNA sequence: TGTGCCAGCAGCCAAGATCTCTCGCATCTAGCGGGAGAGAAGAATGAGCAGTTCTTC. This translates into CASSQDLSHLAGEKNEQFF.

Note on this clonotype: With a much larger clone just one base away, this may be a read error. The rearrangement uses TRBV7-6 and TRBJ1-1; D ambiguous. The CDR3 sequence is 12 residues long. Per germline, CDR1 SGHVS and CDR2 FNYEAQ. CDR3 coding DNA: TGTGCCACCAGCCTTGACGGGAATGAAGCTTTCTTT. It codes for CATSLDGNEAFF.